This T cell receptor beta chain is from a study of T cell repertoires in cytomegalovirus infection (dated by TCRdb to about 2019). Study-level background: Donor HLA type was relevant to the analysis, because carriage of CMV infection together with the matching HLA type was indicated by public TCR beta signatures.

This clonotype was seen a few times. Its antigen has not been determined. No much larger clone is present one base from it, and per-base qualities are unavailable. The sequencer was an Illumina HiSeq 1500. In TCRdb, the public reads were trimmed at Q25 with fastp and aligned with MiXCR, with productive beta chains retained. Every distinct CDR3 protein forms one entry, paired with its most common genes and DNA. The sample profile shows hundreds of thousands of distinct CDR3 sequences; 20% to 25% of them were found once. Together, the top ten hold roughly 8% of the sample. V has 5 bases trimmed and J has 3 bases trimmed; junction bases matching no gene number 6. The CDR3, from cysteine to valine, totals 14 residues. The read is trimmed to its CDR3 DNA, 42 bases read in frame from base 1. The germline V gene gives CDR1 as MNHEY and CDR2 as SVGAGI. Study-wide conclusions, independent of this receptor: Cumulative frequency of public TCR beta family members discriminated carriers of CMV infection plus the relevant HLA type in this cohort and an independent roughly 330-donor cohort. In the ex vivo response, HLA-C-restricted CMV-specific TCR beta clonotypes were dominant, and in two of eight donors the single most frequent clonotype came from this HLA-C-restricted group.

The receptor comes from a human donor in good health (CMV status not recorded). Some clones in this sample may be carry-over from other donors' samples. Input material: CD8+ T cells from PBMCs. The V and J genes are TRBV6-5 and TRBJ2-7; 8 bases in the middle match TRBD1. CDR3 sequence: CASSPRDRLYEQYV. DNA sequence: TGTGCCAGCAGTCCCCGGGACAGGCTCTACGAGCAGTACGTC.